The 2 T cell receptor beta chains given below trace back to one sample, sequenced in a study of blood T cell repertoires in COVID-19. Assay used: immunoSEQ multiplex PCR; TCRdb lists only in-frame clones, some missing. The data show 190,000 or so clones, approximately 87% seen once. The specimen was peripheral blood. The origin of the receptors is a woman between 18 and 30 years old who had recovered from COVID-19.

The V gene is TRBV7-8, the J gene TRBJ2-7; perhaps TRBD2 as D (6 bases). The CDR3 contains 15 residues. The ends were cut back, 1 base at V and 3 bases at J, with 13 bases in the middle. Germline V gene sequence: CDR1 SGHVS, CDR2 FQNEAQ. CDR3 in DNA: TGTGCCAGCAGCTTAGAGCCTAGCGATTACTACGAGCAGTACGTC. This gives the protein CASSLEPSDYYEQYV.

This clone was observed once. The CDR3 here is CASNPRDRESRGYTF. The CDR3 DNA follows: TGTGCCAGTAACCCTCGGGACAGGGAAAGTCGAGGCTACACCTTC. This chain connects TRBV19 to TRBJ1-2; 9 bases map to TRBD1. This CDR3 has 15 amino acids. The J segment lost 8 bases and the V segment lost 7 bases, leaving 14 bases of the junction unmatched. Germline V gene data show CDR1 as LNHDA and CDR2 as SQIVND (reference sequence).